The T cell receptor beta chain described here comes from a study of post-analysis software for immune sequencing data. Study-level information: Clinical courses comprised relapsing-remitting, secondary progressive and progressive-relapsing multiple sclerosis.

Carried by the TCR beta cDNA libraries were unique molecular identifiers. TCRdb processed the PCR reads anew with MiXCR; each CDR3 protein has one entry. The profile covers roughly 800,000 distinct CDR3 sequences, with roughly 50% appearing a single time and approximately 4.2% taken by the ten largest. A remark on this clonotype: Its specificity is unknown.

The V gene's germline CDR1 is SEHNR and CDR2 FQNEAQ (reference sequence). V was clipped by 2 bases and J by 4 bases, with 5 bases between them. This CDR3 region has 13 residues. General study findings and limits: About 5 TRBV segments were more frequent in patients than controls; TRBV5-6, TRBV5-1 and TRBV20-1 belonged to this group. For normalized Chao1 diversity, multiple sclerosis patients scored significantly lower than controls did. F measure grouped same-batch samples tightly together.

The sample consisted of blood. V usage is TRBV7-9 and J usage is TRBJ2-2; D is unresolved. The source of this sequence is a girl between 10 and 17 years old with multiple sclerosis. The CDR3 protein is CASSLSTTGELFF. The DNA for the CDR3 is TGTGCCAGCAGCTTATCAACCACCGGGGAGCTGTTTTTT.